Each of the 17 T cell receptor beta chains below was sequenced from the same sample in a study of technical replicates of blood from several donors. Data came from immunoSEQ multiplex PCR; TCRdb stores just in-frame clones and leaves some out. Among over 70,000 clones, approximately 95% were seen once, and the ten largest hold 0.34%. Sequencing was performed on T cells isolated from PBMCs. These receptors all stem from a human donor in good health.

The rearrangement uses TRBV4-3 and TRBJ1-5; unclear D gene. The V gene's germline CDR1 is LGHNA and CDR2 YSLEER. CDR3 length: 15 residues. V lost 4 bases and J lost 0, with 10 bases in between. The CDR3 DNA follows: TGCGCCAGCAGCCGAGACGGTGATAGCAATCAGCCCCAGCATTTT. Its protein product is CASSRDGDSNQPQHF.

This chain uses TRBV13 with TRBJ2-1; no firm D call. Trimming cost V 5 bases and J 6 bases, with 8 bases left between them. CDR1 PRHDT and CDR2 FYEKMQ come from the germline V gene (reference sequence). This CDR3 region has 12 residues. Here the CDR3 reads CASSTRLNEQFF. CDR3 nucleotide sequence: TGTGCCAGCAGCACGCGCCTCAATGAGCAGTTCTTC.

V and J are TRBV7-9 and TRBJ2-1; 10 bases fit TRBD2. Germline CDR1 SEHNR, CDR2 FQNEAQ (reference sequence). The CDR3 length is 15 residues. The V and J ends lost 5 bases and 2 bases, in that order; junction bases with no gene match: 3. The DNA for the CDR3 is TGTGCCAGCAGCCGGACTAGCGGTCCCTACAATGAGCAGTTCTTC. The encoded protein is CASSRTSGPYNEQFF.

This clone was counted once. The chain links TRBV27 to TRBJ2-7, with 7 nucleotides matching TRBD2. The CDR3 totals 15 residues. V was clipped by 6 bases and J by 0 bases; unmatched bases: 8. Germline CDR1 reads MNHEY; CDR2 reads SMNVEV (reference sequence). CDR3 nucleotide sequence: TGTGCCAGCAGCAAGGGACTACTAGGCTCCTACGAGCAGTACTTC. Its translation: CASSKGLLGSYEQYF.

The chain carries TRBV6-6 and TRBJ1-5; D possibly corresponds to TRBD1 (6 bases). Germline V gene lookup returns CDR1 MNHNY and CDR2 SVGAGI (reference sequence). Between the trimmed V and J ends, which lost 4 bases and 6 bases, there was a span of 10 bases. The CDR3 sequence is 13 residues long. CDR3 coding DNA: TGTGCCAGCAGTTTAAGAGGGGGTCAGCCCCAGCATTTT. Its protein product is CASSLRGGQPQHF.

This rearrangement joins TRBV6-6 to TRBJ2-5; 7 bases are a match to TRBD1. The germline V gene encodes CDR1 MNHNY and CDR2 SVGAGI (reference sequence). The CDR3 has 13 amino acids. The junction had 2 bases not matched to a gene; V was cut back by 2 bases and J by 5 bases. The CDR3 spells CASSYGTEETQYF. The CDR3 DNA follows: TGTGCCAGCAGTTACGGGACAGAGGAGACCCAGTACTTC.

The chain employs TRBV27 and TRBJ2-1; maybe TRBD2 (6 bases). CDR1 is MNHEY and CDR2 is SMNVEV in the germline V gene (reference sequence). V lost 3 bases and J lost 4, with 13 bases in between. The CDR3 extends over 15 amino acids. CDR3 in amino acids: CASSFGLPGYNEQFF. The CDR3 DNA is TGTGCCAGCAGTTTCGGACTACCAGGATACAATGAGCAGTTCTTC.

This clone was recorded once. CDR3 amino acids: CASSQPGLGSYNEQFF. The DNA of the CDR3 is TGCGCCAGCAGCCAACCTGGACTAGGTTCGTACAATGAGCAGTTCTTC. This chain joins TRBV4-1 and TRBJ2-1; 7 bases agree with TRBD2. CDR1 is MGHRA, CDR2 YSYEKL, per germline. J lost 4 bases, V lost 2 bases, and 8 bases had no gene match. This CDR3 contains 16 residues.

The chain joins TRBV27 to TRBJ2-3; D possibly corresponds to TRBD2 (5 bases). Deletions cut 2 bases from V and 8 bases from J, with 14 bases between. Germline-derived CDR1 and CDR2 are MNHEY and SMNVEV (reference sequence). The CDR3 totals 14 residues. The CDR3 loop reads CASSLAGVYATQYF. The CDR3 region has the DNA TGTGCCAGCAGTTTAGCCGGGGTTTACGCTACGCAGTATTTT.

Only one count was recorded for this clone. This chain uses TRBV7-9 with TRBJ2-7; 8 bases align to TRBD2. V gave up 3 bases and J gave up 3 bases; unmatched junction bases: 4. Looked up from germline, CDR1 is SEHNR and CDR2 is FQNEAQ (reference sequence). The CDR3 has 14 residues. For the CDR3, the DNA is TGTGCCAGCAGCTTTAGCGGGGCGAACTACGAGCAGTACTTC. Translated, it gives CASSFSGANYEQYF. Drawing the rest from reference TRBV7-9 and TRBJ2-7, the complete variable domain is DTGVSQNPRHKITKRGQNVTFRCDPISEHNRLYWYRQTLGQGPEFLTYFQNEAQLEKSRLLSDRFSAERPKGSFSTLEIQRTEQGDSAMYLCASSFSGANYEQYFGPGTRLTVT.

The chain uses TRBV25-1 and TRBJ2-5; D possibly corresponds to TRBD1 (5 bases). The CDR3 covers 14 residues. V was pared by 2 bases and J by 4 bases, with 11 bases between. Germline CDR1 reads MGHDK; CDR2 reads SYGVNS. CDR3 amino acids: CASSEAGWGETQYF. CDR3 nucleotide sequence: TGTGCCAGCAGTGAAGCAGGGTGGGGAGAGACCCAGTACTTC.

This chain connects TRBV7-3 to TRBJ2-1; a possible D gene is TRBD1 (5 bases). V lost 4 bases, J lost 5 bases, and 15 bases lay in between. CDR3 size: 15 residues. In germline, CDR1 is SGHTA, CDR2 FQGTGA. This CDR3 is CASSSVQGVNNEQFF. The CDR3, as DNA: TGTGCCAGCAGCTCGGTCCAGGGTGTCAACAATGAGCAGTTCTTC.

This chain links TRBV27 with TRBJ2-6; D uncertain. Per the germline V gene, CDR1 is MNHEY and CDR2 is SMNVEV (reference sequence). The CDR3 spans 17 residues. The V end lost 3 bases, the J end lost 0 bases, and 12 bases lay between the germline ends. The DNA of the CDR3 is TGTGCCAGCAGTTTGGGTTTTAGGAGCTCTGGGGCCAACGTCCTGACTTTC. Residues: CASSLGFRSSGANVLTF.

The chain carries TRBV7-3 and TRBJ2-4; 7 nucleotides align to TRBD2. This CDR3 has 13 residues. Trimming at V came to 5 bases and at J to 7 bases, leaving 5 bases not matched to a gene. Germline CDR1 is SGHTA and CDR2 is FQGTGA. Written as DNA, the CDR3 is TGTGCCAGCAGCCCCGGGGGGAGGAACATTCAGTACTTC. This sequence encodes CASSPGGRNIQYF. The entire variable domain, with the rest obtained from reference TRBV7-3 and TRBJ2-4, is as follows: GAGVSQTPSNKVTEKGKYVELRCDPISGHTALYWYRQSLGQGPEFLIYFQGTGAADDSGLPNDRFFAVRPEGSVSTLKIQRTERGDSAVYLCASSPGGRNIQYFGAGTRLSVL.

This chain connects TRBV9 to TRBJ1-4; 8 nucleotides align to TRBD1. In germline, CDR1 is SGDLS, CDR2 YYNGEE. This CDR3 region has 15 residues. After removal of 2 bases from V and 6 bases from J, the junction contained 6 bases not matched to a gene. The CDR3 DNA reads as TGTGCCAGCAGCGTGACAGGGGTTGAGGATGAAAAACTGTTTTTT. This translates into CASSVTGVEDEKLFF.

This rearrangement joins TRBV19 to TRBJ2-7; no firm D call. In germline, CDR1 is LNHDA, CDR2 SQIVND (reference sequence). The V end lost 10 bases, the J end lost 0 bases, and 16 bases lay between the germline ends. CDR3 length: 14 amino acids. The DNA for the CDR3 is TGTGCCACCTCCTCGCGAGCGACCTCCTACGAGCAGTACTTC. The encoded protein is CATSSRATSYEQYF.

This rearrangement joins TRBV7-6 to TRBJ2-3; the D gene is possibly TRBD2 (6 bases). This CDR3 spans 15 amino acids. Trimming stripped 3 bases from V and 2 bases from J, with 12 bases between. Germline CDR1 and CDR2: SGHVS and FNYEAQ. The CDR3 DNA reads TGTGCCAGCAGCTTCGACAGCGGGTACACAGATACGCAGTATTTT. Translated: CASSFDSGYTDTQYF.